This T cell receptor beta chain came from a study of blood T cell repertoires in COVID-19. Membership in each cohort depended on participant-reported clinical history. CDR1 and CDR2 (germline): SNHLY, FYNNEI. The trim removed 7 bases at V and 5 bases at J, leaving 10 bases unmatched. The CDR3 contains 15 residues. Study processing details: Reference gene primer amplification in the assay estimated nucleated cell counts. Assay used: immunoSEQ multiplex PCR; TCRdb lists only in-frame clones, some missing. V and J calls and clone size are those listed in that table; D and trimming were worked out from the DNA. The sample includes about 270,000 clones, around 93% of them seen just once.

Material for sequencing was PBMCs or T cells enriched from blood (not recorded which). The chain couples TRBV2 to TRBJ2-2, with TRBD1 matching over 7 bases. The receptor's source is a man between 40 and 49 years old who had been exposed to COVID-19. CDR3 amino acids: CASNVGRGRTGELFF. Here the CDR3 DNA reads TGTGCCAGCAATGTTGGTAGGGGGCGGACCGGGGAGCTGTTTTTT.